The rows below give T cell receptor beta chains drawn from one sample of a study of shared clonotypes between healthy human individuals. Libraries were prepared by immunoSEQ multiplex PCR; TCRdb keeps only in-frame clonotypes and omits some of them. The sample holds about 990,000 clones, around three quarters seen once. The specimen sequenced was memory CD4+ T cells from PBMCs. These receptors all come from a man aged 18 to 30 in good health. Some clones in this sample may be carry-over from other donors' samples. CDR3s include the opening cysteine and the closing phenylalanine or tryptophan. Not all rows give a size; the values are once, few, many and, for expanded clones, a class.

TRBJ2-7 | TRBV27 | many | CASSRALRAGEGEQYF
TRBJ1-3 | TRBV5-1 | NA | CASSSDSFSSGNTIYF
TRBJ2-7 | TRBV6-1 | NA | CASSEEPVSYEQYF
TRBJ1-1 | TRBV19 | NA | CASSISRNTEAFF
TRBJ2-7 | TRBV4-2 | NA | CASSQDLRGRGYEQYF
TRBJ1-1 | TRBV5-8 | NA | CASSLQDLNTEAFF
TRBJ1-1 | TRBV5-6 | few | CASSPLTGRTTEAFF
TRBJ2-5 | TRBV5-6 | NA | CASTAGVKETQYF
TRBJ2-5 | TRBV30 | NA | CAWSVLSGWGETQYF
TRBJ2-7 | TRBV7-6 | NA | CASSLVLGQGAYEQYF
TRBJ2-3 | TRBV19 | NA | CASSRASGRPDTQYF
TRBJ2-4 | TRBV27 | NA | CASSLYGGTQYF
TRBJ2-2 | TRBV13 | NA | CASSLRRTGELFF
TRBJ1-2 | TRBV10-3 | NA | CAMGGGFLDYGYTF
TRBJ1-5 | TRBV30 | NA | CAWSGSNSNQPQHF
TRBJ2-7 | TRBV19 | NA | CASRRGDSSSYEQYF
TRBJ2-7 | TRBV27 | NA | CASSTTSGSYEQYF
TRBJ2-7 | TRBV9 | NA | CASSAYRQGAEQYF
TRBJ2-7 | TRBV9 | NA | CASSPQVGEDEQYF
NA | TRBV5-1 | NA | CASSLGLLWDSPSYEQYF
TRBJ2-7 | TRBV6-1 | NA | CASSRQQGTSYEQYF
TRBJ1-1 | TRBV2 | few | CASSRAGANTEAFF
TRBJ2-7 | TRBV7-3 | once | CASSLQGGTNSEQYF
TRBJ2-1 | TRBV4-3 | NA | CASSQGARPGSYNEQFF
TRBJ2-2 | TRBV18 | NA | CASSISQTGVPGELFF
TRBJ2-1 | TRBV2 | NA | CASSGLAGAEEQFF
TRBJ1-1 | TRBV19 | NA | CASSILLSVSLKNTEAFF
TRBJ2-7 | TRBV7-2 | NA | CASSKPAGGASYEQYF
TRBJ2-7 | TRBV28 | NA | CASNIPGQGAAEQYF
TRBJ1-2 | TRBV5-5 | NA | CASSLEAKTNYGYTF
TRBJ2-3 | TRBV4-1 | NA | CASSGPSEGTDTQYF
TRBJ1-1 | TRBV18 | NA | CASSPTTANTEAFF
TRBJ2-3 | TRBV6-1 | NA | CASNGVGADTQYF
TRBJ2-1 | TRBV7-3 | NA | CASSLHQGAVEQFF
TRBJ2-5 | TRBV30 | NA | CAWSDPGLPLEETQYF
TRBJ2-5 | TRBV7-9 | NA | CASSLETRWVAKKTQYF
TRBJ2-1 | TRBV6-5 | NA | CASRSGQSYNEQFF
TRBJ1-4 | TRBV28 | NA | CASSSPRGGTNEKLFF
TRBJ1-1 | TRBV19 | NA | CASSRPGGPNTEAFF
TRBJ2-5 | TRBV20-1 | NA | CSARAVETQYF
TRBJ2-7 | TRBV28 | NA | CASSLWGRTDGQYF
TRBJ2-3 | TRBV5-4 | NA | CASSLGGGTDTQYF
TRBJ2-7 | TRBV11-2 | NA | CASRSPRTSGLYEQYF
TRBJ2-1 | TRBV29-1 | once | CSARDRGLVGHNEQFF
TRBJ2-3 | TRBV6-1 | once | CASRIPGVTDTQYF
TRBJ2-3 | TRBV11-2 | NA | CASSFGLAFSTDTQYF
TRBJ2-7 | TRBV2 | NA | CASGAGGPHEQYF
TRBJ2-7 | TRBV4-2 | NA | CASSHPNSEQYF
TRBJ2-1 | TRBV6-1 | few | CASSEAIAGHSYNEQFF
TRBJ1-1 | TRBV7-3 | once | CASSPRQGATEAFF
TRBJ1-5 | TRBV7-2 | few | CASSEDRYQPQHF
TRBJ2-7 | TRBV11-3 | NA | CASSLDGAEQYF
TRBJ1-2 | TRBV19 | NA | CASNAGSWAYGYTF
TRBJ1-1 | TRBV6-5 | NA | CASTISHGTEAFF
TRBJ1-1 | TRBV30 | NA | CAWRARDEAFF
TRBJ2-7 | TRBV7-2 | NA | CASSFLRETEQYF